A selection of T cell receptor beta chains follows, all from one sample in a study of a mutant IDH1 vaccine in newly diagnosed glioma. These TCRs are of unknown antigen specificity. Profiled with immunoSEQ multiplex PCR; TCRdb holds only in-frame clones, not every one. The table includes 120,000 or so clones, 80% detected once. The sequencing used PBMCs, collected from a glioma patient whose treatment included an IDH1 peptide vaccine. These receptors originate from a man aged 40-55 years with glioma. Both conserved end residues are part of each CDR3. The order of the fields is V gene, D gene, J gene, CDR3 length, clone size, CDR3 DNA, CDR3 protein. D genes are given only for firm matches. Where a row states a size, it is once, few, many or the class of an expanded clone; other rows omit it.

V: TRBV5-4
D: -
J: TRBJ1-5
length: 15
size: -
DNA: TGTGCCAGCAGCTTGGATGGGGGGAAAAATCAGCCCCAGCATTTT
CDR3: CASSLDGGKNQPQHF

V: TRBV4-1
D: TRBD2
J: TRBJ2-7
length: 16
size: -
DNA: TGCGCCAGCAGCCGTCAACTAGCGGGGGGAACCTACGAGCAGTACTTC
CDR3: CASSRQLAGGTYEQYF

V: TRBV18
D: -
J: TRBJ2-2
length: 15
size: few
DNA: TGTGCCAGCTCACCAAAGGGACGGGGCACCGGGGAGCTGTTTTTT
CDR3: CASSPKGRGTGELFF

V: TRBV30
D: TRBD2
J: TRBJ2-3
length: 15
size: -
DNA: TGTGCCTGGAGTACCGGGACTAGCGGGAACGTGGGGCAGTATTTT
CDR3: CAWSTGTSGNVGQYF

V: TRBV5-1
D: TRBD2
J: TRBJ2-1
length: 14
size: -
DNA: TGCGCCAGCAGATTAGCGGGAGAAGTCCATGAGCAGTTCTTC
CDR3: CASRLAGEVHEQFF

V: TRBV6-5
D: -
J: TRBJ1-2
length: 15
size: -
DNA: TGTGCCAGCAGTTATATGACAGGAATTAACTATGGCTACACCTTC
CDR3: CASSYMTGINYGYTF

V: TRBV5-1
D: -
J: TRBJ1-1
length: 14
size: -
DNA: TGCGCCAGCAGCTTTAAAGTGGGGAACACTGAAGCTTTCTTT
CDR3: CASSFKVGNTEAFF

V: TRBV6-1
D: -
J: TRBJ1-2
length: 13
size: -
DNA: TGTGCCACCCGTCACGTAGCTAACTATGGCTACACCTTC
CDR3: CATRHVANYGYTF

V: TRBV10-3
D: -
J: TRBJ2-5
length: 16
size: once
DNA: TGTGCCATCAGTGAGTGGTCGTGGACAGAGCAAGAGACCCAGTACTTC
CDR3: CAISEWSWTEQETQYF

V: TRBV7-3
D: -
J: TRBJ1-3
length: 15
size: -
DNA: TGTGCCAGCAGCTCCGACTCGAGCTCTGGAAACACCATATATTTT
CDR3: CASSSDSSSGNTIYF

V: TRBV30
D: -
J: TRBJ1-1
length: 13
size: few
DNA: TGTGCCTGGAGTTCCACAGGTATTACTGAAGCTTTCTTT
CDR3: CAWSSTGITEAFF

V: TRBV2
D: TRBD2
J: TRBJ2-1
length: 16
size: -
DNA: TGTGCCAGCAGTTCCCGGACTAGCGGGAGTAGGAATGAGCAGTTCTTC
CDR3: CASSSRTSGSRNEQFF

V: TRBV6-4
D: -
J: TRBJ2-2
length: 13
size: -
DNA: TGTGCCAGCAGTGAGTCATTCACCGGGGAGCTGTTTTTT
CDR3: CASSESFTGELFF

V: TRBV11-3
D: TRBD1
J: TRBJ1-1
length: 15
size: -
DNA: TGTGCCAGCAGCCCGACAGGGGGCCCGGACACTGAAGCTTTCTTT
CDR3: CASSPTGGPDTEAFF

V: TRBV11-1
D: TRBD1
J: TRBJ2-3
length: 17
size: -
DNA: TGTGCCAGCAGCTATTCCTTGACAGGGGGGAGCACAGATACGCAGTATTTT
CDR3: CASSYSLTGGSTDTQYF